This TCR beta chain was observed in a study of T cell changes during pregnancy in multiple sclerosis. Repertoires were generated with immunoSEQ multiplex PCR, while TCRdb's copy carries only in-frame clones and drops some. The data hold about 99,000 clones, with approximately 90% observed a single time. There are 14 residues in the CDR3. V lost 11 bases to trimming and J lost 2 bases, with 16 bases between them. The germline V gene has CDR1 LNHDA and CDR2 SQIVND (reference sequence). The sequence was obtained from a female donor with multiple sclerosis, enrolled in a pregnancy study. V gene TRBV19 combines with J gene TRBJ1-3; tentative D call: TRBD1 (5 bases). Sequenced material: peripheral blood, taken after pregnancy. The DNA for the CDR3 is TGTGCCCGACCCCGGGGGTTGGCTGGAAACACCATATATTTT. This codes for CARPRGLAGNTIYF.